A single sample gave rise to the 19 T cell receptor beta chains below, sequenced in a study of Ad26.COV2.S vaccination and SARS-CoV-2 variants. This sample's treatment: 15 to 20 received Ad26.COV2.S at low or high dose, single or two shots; about 5 received placebo; per-sample allocation not given. Samples came from day 63 after the first vaccine or placebo injection. Sequencing was performed with immunoSEQ multiplex PCR; in TCRdb, only in-frame clones are kept and a portion is missing. The sample holds about 470,000 clones, around 90% seen once. The sample in question was peripheral blood, obtained in a trial of Ad26.COV2.S vaccine versus placebo. The receptors were gathered from a person aged 18-65 years who received the Ad26.COV2.S COVID-19 vaccine or a placebo.

The chain employs TRBV5-6 and TRBJ2-7; 7 positions agree with TRBD2. The CDR3 is 13 amino acids. Germline V gives CDR1 SGHDT, CDR2 YYEEEE. Trimming at V came to 4 bases and at J to 3 bases, leaving 4 bases not matched to a gene. CDR3 sequence reads: CASSLGLDYEQYF. CDR3 nucleotides: TGTGCCAGCAGCCTTGGACTAGACTACGAGCAGTACTTC.

This clone was observed a single time. The CDR3 here is CASSLYPDEAFF. The CDR3, as DNA: TGTGCCAGCAGTTTATATCCAGACGAAGCTTTCTTT. V gene TRBV28 combines with J gene TRBJ1-1; D gene ambiguous. The CDR3 contains 12 residues. Germline V gene sequence: CDR1 MDHEN, CDR2 SYDVKM. Trimming pared 1 base from V and 8 bases from J, leaving 8 bases between.

The rearrangement links TRBV19 to TRBJ2-1; TRBD2 agrees at 8 bases. V shed 6 bases and J 16 bases; nucleotides not matched to a gene: 8. Germline V gene sequence: CDR1 LNHDA, CDR2 SQIVND (reference sequence). The CDR3 spans 11 residues. The CDR3 protein is CASRTGTRYFF. The CDR3 DNA sequence: TGTGCCAGTAGAACCGGGACTAGATATTTCTTC.

This clone has just one count. The chain uses TRBV28 and TRBJ2-2, with 12 nucleotides matching TRBD2. The CDR3 covers 15 residues. V dropped 6 bases and J dropped 7; count of bases not matched to a gene: 6. Germline values: CDR1 MDHEN, CDR2 SYDVKM. The CDR3 DNA reads as TGTGCCAGCAGCCGACTAGCGGGAGTAAGCGGGGAGCTGTTTTTT. This gives the protein CASSRLAGVSGELFF.

This rearrangement joins TRBV18 to TRBJ2-1; 7 bases line up with TRBD1. V shed 5 bases and J 6 bases; nucleotides not matched to a gene: 7. The CDR3 is made up of 14 amino acids. Germline V gene lookup returns CDR1 KGHSH and CDR2 LQKENI. CDR3 loop: CASSSLQGTNEQFF. The CDR3 nucleotides are TGTGCCAGCTCATCTCTACAGGGGACCAATGAGCAGTTCTTC.

There are a few counts of this clone. The chain combines TRBV7-2 with TRBJ2-1; 13 bases agree with TRBD2. The ends lost 0 bases at V and 7 bases at J; junction bases unmatched: 6. This CDR3 has 17 amino acids. Germline V lookup: CDR1 SGHTA, CDR2 FQGNSA. The CDR3 here is CASSLARTSGRLNEQFF. The CDR3 DNA reads TGTGCCAGCAGCTTAGCTCGGACTAGCGGGAGACTAAATGAGCAGTTCTTC. Complete variable domain (other parts from reference TRBV7-2 and TRBJ2-1): GAGVSQSPSNKVTEKGKDVELRCDPISGHTALYWYRQSLGQGLEFLIYFQGNSAPDKSGLPSDRFSAERTGGSVSTLTIQRTQQEDSAVYLCASSLARTSGRLNEQFFGPGTRLTVL.

The V call is TRBV7-6, the J call TRBJ2-1; weak D call: TRBD1 (6 bases). The CDR3 runs to 15 residues. CDR1 is SGHVS, CDR2 FNYEAQ, per germline. Trimming shortened V by 1 base and J by 2 bases, and 9 bases separated the two germline ends. CDR3 region: CASSLDRAPYNEQFF. The CDR3 DNA follows: TGTGCCAGCAGCTTAGACAGGGCCCCCTACAATGAGCAGTTCTTC.

V and J are TRBV18 and TRBJ2-7, with 10 positions matching TRBD2. CDR3 size: 17 residues. In germline, CDR1 is KGHSH, CDR2 LQKENI. The ends lost 3 bases at V and 0 bases at J; junction bases unmatched: 8. This chain's CDR3 is CASSPEAGGSYSYEQYF. CDR3 DNA sequence: TGTGCCAGCTCACCGGAAGCGGGAGGGTCCTACTCCTACGAGCAGTACTTC.

The V gene is TRBV19, the J gene TRBJ2-5; 16 bases match TRBD2. This CDR3 comprises 20 residues. Germline CDR1 and CDR2: LNHDA and SQIVND (reference sequence). V trimming: 5 bases; J trimming: 4 bases; junction bases outside the gene matches: 16. The CDR3 spells CASSEIIGTSGRGKRETQYF. CDR3 sequence (DNA): TGTGCCAGTAGTGAGATAATCGGGACTAGCGGGAGGGGGAAGAGAGAGACCCAGTACTTC.

This chain uses TRBV5-1 with TRBJ2-7; 10 bases are shared with TRBD1. Trimming took 4 bases from V and 11 from J; bases not matched to a gene: 15. The germline V gene encodes CDR1 SGHRS and CDR2 YFSETQ. The CDR3 is 15 amino acids. CDR3 in DNA: TGCGCCAGCAGCCTTACAGCCCAAAAGGACAGGGGGGAGTACTTC. This codes for CASSLTAQKDRGEYF.

V is TRBV27 and J is TRBJ1-2; D not certain. CDR1 and CDR2 from the germline V gene are MNHEY and SMNVEV (reference sequence). The CDR3 is 13 amino acids. V lost 5 bases and J lost 4, with 11 bases in between. The CDR3 sequence: CASSLPGGYGYTF. As DNA, the CDR3 is TGTGCCAGCAGTCTCCCCGGCGGCTATGGCTACACCTTC.

The count of this clone is one. The chain recombines TRBV13 with TRBJ2-7; D is perhaps TRBD1 (5 bases). The length of the CDR3 is 14 residues. The germline V and J ends were trimmed by 2 bases and 5 bases, with 13 bases remaining between them. The germline CDR1 and CDR2 sequences are PRHDT and FYEKMQ (reference sequence). The CDR3 bases are TGTGCCAGCAGCTTACAGGGTACTGTCCACGAGCAGTACTTC. Amino acids: CASSLQGTVHEQYF.

This chain joins TRBV3-1 (or the pseudogene TRBV3-2) and TRBJ2-7; no clear D gene. The CDR3 contains 13 residues. V lost 1 base and J 5 bases, leaving 9 bases between the germline ends. Germline CDR1 LGHDT, CDR2 YNNKEL (reference sequence). The CDR3 is CASSQGVRNEQYF. As DNA, the CDR3 is TGTGCCAGCAGCCAAGGGGTTAGAAACGAGCAGTACTTC.

The V gene is TRBV30, the J gene TRBJ1-2; 10 positions agree with TRBD1. The CDR3 consists of 14 residues. V trimming: 5 bases; J trimming: 8 bases; junction bases outside the gene matches: 11. CDR1 and CDR2 (germline): GTSNPN, SVGIG (reference sequence). CDR3 in DNA: TGTGCCTGGTCCAGCCGGACAGGGGGAGGGGGCTACACCTTC. Encoded protein: CAWSSRTGGGGYTF.

The rearrangement uses TRBV28 and TRBJ1-2, with a weak D call TRBD1 (6 bases). Per germline, CDR1 MDHEN and CDR2 SYDVKM. The CDR3 totals 13 residues. Trimming took off 5 bases at V and 2 bases at J, with 9 bases between the two ends. CDR3 DNA: TGTGCCAGCAGTCCGGGGACAAACTATGGCTACACCTTC. This codes for CASSPGTNYGYTF.

In this sample, this clone turned up a few times. The CDR3 protein is CASRATSGRHTGELFF. In nucleotides, the CDR3 is TGTGCCAGCAGAGCAACTAGCGGGAGGCATACCGGGGAGCTGTTTTTT. V is TRBV2 and J is TRBJ2-2; 12 nucleotides match TRBD2. Trimming at V came to 6 bases and at J to 5 bases, leaving 7 bases not matched to a gene. Germline values: CDR1 SNHLY, CDR2 FYNNEI. This CDR3 is 16 amino acids long.

This sequence joins TRBV2 and TRBJ2-7, with 10 bases fitting TRBD2. With V trimmed by 3 bases and J by 3 bases, 5 bases remained unmatched. The CDR3 spans 15 residues. CDR1 and CDR2 (germline): SNHLY, FYNNEI. The CDR3 reads CASSEGSGRFYEQYF. As DNA, the CDR3 is TGTGCCAGCAGTGAGGGTAGCGGGAGGTTCTACGAGCAGTACTTC. The whole variable domain, remainder taken from reference TRBV2 and TRBJ2-7, is EPEVTQTPSHQVTQMGQEVILRCVPISNHLYFYWYRQILGQKVEFLVSFYNNEISEKSEIFDDQFSVERPDGSNFTLKIRSTKLEDSAMYFCASSEGSGRFYEQYFGPGTRLTVT.

The chain joins TRBV19 to TRBJ1-4, with D hard to call. This CDR3 is built from 15 residues. V was shortened by 6 bases and J by 0 bases, with 11 bases between the two germline ends. Germline CDR1 is LNHDA and CDR2 is SQIVND (reference sequence). In DNA, the CDR3 is TGTGCCAGTAGAGGGCAGGACGCAACTAATGAAAAACTGTTTTTT. It codes for CASRGQDATNEKLFF.

The V call is TRBV11-2, the J call TRBJ2-5, with a weak D call TRBD1 (5 bases). Germline V gene data show CDR1 as SGHAT and CDR2 as FQNNGV. Trimming removed 5 bases from V and 3 bases from J, with 10 bases in between. This CDR3 region has 13 residues. The chain's CDR3 is CASSHGQKETQYF. CDR3 nucleotide sequence: TGTGCCAGCAGCCACGGACAAAAAGAGACCCAGTACTTC.